Detailed here is one TCR beta chain. Its antigen is still unknown. This entry is derived from a study of cytomegalovirus exposure and HLA in healthy donors. 13 Jbeta primers and 60 Vbeta primers were used for the PCR. Repertoires were generated with immunoSEQ multiplex PCR, while TCRdb's copy carries only in-frame clones and drops some. The profile covers more than 110,000 clones, with 75% to 80% appearing a single time and 4.5% to 6% taken by the ten largest. Regarding the study as a whole: Cytomegalovirus status, reportedly, was diagnosed with high specificity and sensitivity by the classifier. Donor immune exposure was known only as CMV serostatus. Earlier results showed most TCR beta V segments being productive about 87% or about 30% of the time.

Trimming took 1 base from V and 1 from J, leaving 17 bases between them. This CDR3 is built from 18 residues. CDR1 and CDR2 (germline): SGHDN, FVKESK. Sequencing used PBMCs. The TCR sequence derives from a woman aged 45-65 years in good health and CMV-seronegative. The chain links TRBV14 to TRBJ1-3, with a weak D call TRBD1 (6 bases). The CDR3 here is CASSQGWSRGASGNTIYF. As DNA, the CDR3 is TGTGCCAGCAGCCAAGGGTGGAGCAGGGGCGCTTCTGGAAACACCATATATTTT.